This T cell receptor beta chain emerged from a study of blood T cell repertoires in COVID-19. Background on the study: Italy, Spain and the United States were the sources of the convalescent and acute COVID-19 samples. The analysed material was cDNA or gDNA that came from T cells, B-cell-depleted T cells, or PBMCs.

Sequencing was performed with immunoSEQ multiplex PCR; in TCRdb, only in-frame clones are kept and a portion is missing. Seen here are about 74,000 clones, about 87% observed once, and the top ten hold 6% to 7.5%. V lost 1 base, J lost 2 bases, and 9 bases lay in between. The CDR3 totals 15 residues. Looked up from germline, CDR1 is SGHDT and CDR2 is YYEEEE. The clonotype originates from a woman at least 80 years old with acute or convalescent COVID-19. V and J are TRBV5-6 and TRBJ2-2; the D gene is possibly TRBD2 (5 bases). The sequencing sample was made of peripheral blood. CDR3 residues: CASSLNGINTGELFF. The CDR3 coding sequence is TGTGCCAGCAGCTTGAACGGGATCAACACCGGGGAGCTGTTTTTT. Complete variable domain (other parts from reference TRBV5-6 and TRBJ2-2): DAGVTQSPTHLIKTRGQQVTLRCSPKSGHDTVSWYQQALGQGPQFIFQYYEEEERQRGNFPDRFSGHQFPNYSSELNVNALLLGDSALYLCASSLNGINTGELFFGEGSRLTVL.